The 20 T cell receptor beta chains in this list originate from one sample, sequenced in a study of T cell repertoires in cytomegalovirus infection. No cognate antigen is known for these TCRs. MiXCR was run by TCRdb on the reads, yielding one entry per CDR3 protein. The sample contains about half a million distinct CDR3 sequences, around 30% of which appear only once. The sequenced sample was cultured PBMCs, obtained from culture after CMV antigen stimulation. Every receptor here comes from a human donor in good health (CMV status not recorded). Some clones in this sample may be carry-over from other donors' samples.

This clonotype was detected a few times. The chain couples TRBV12-3 or TRBV12-4 to TRBJ2-1, with 10 nucleotides matching TRBD2. With V trimmed by 3 bases and J by 2 bases, 4 bases remained unmatched. The CDR3 consists of 16 residues. DNA of the CDR3: TGTGCCAGCAGTTTCACTAGCGGGACAGCCTACAATGAGCAGTTCTTC. Protein sequence: CASSFTSGTAYNEQFF.

This clonotype was found once. The chain employs TRBV25-1 and TRBJ2-3; no firm D call. The V end was cut by 8 bases, the J end by 3 bases, with 12 bases between. CDR1 and CDR2 from the germline V gene are MGHDK and SYGVNS. The CDR3 is 13 residues long. CDR3 residues: CASARGLTDTQYF. CDR3 DNA sequence: TGTGCCAGCGCACGAGGTCTTACAGATACGCAGTATTTT.

The rearrangement uses TRBV14 and TRBJ2-3, with D hard to call. Trimming shortened V by 0 bases and J by 2 bases, and 3 bases separated the two germline ends. This CDR3 is built from 13 residues. CDR1 and CDR2 from the germline V gene are SGHDN and FVKESK. The CDR3 coding sequence is TGTGCCAGCAGCCAAGATCTCACAGATACGCAGTATTTT. Amino acids: CASSQDLTDTQYF.

In its sample, this clonotype was seen a few times. The genes are TRBV6-5 and TRBJ2-7; D possibly corresponds to TRBD2 (6 bases). With 7 bases removed from V and 2 bases from J, the gap between germline ends came to 9 bases. The CDR3 runs to 12 residues. The germline gives CDR1 MNHEY, CDR2 SVGAGI. CDR3 nucleotide sequence: TGTGCCAGCACCGGGAGCCCCTACGAGCAGTACTTC. Its protein is CASTGSPYEQYF.

This clonotype was counted only a few times. The gene calls are TRBV20-1 and TRBJ2-1; unclear D gene. Germline assignment: CDR1 DFQATT and CDR2 SNEGSKA (reference sequence). The CDR3 has 9 amino acids. The V end lost 4 bases, the J end lost 9 bases, and 4 bases lay between the germline ends. This CDR3 reads CSANGEQFF. The CDR3 DNA reads TGCAGTGCTAACGGTGAGCAGTTCTTC.

This clonotype was seen more than once but under ten times. The chain recombines TRBV12-3 or TRBV12-4 with TRBJ2-2; D is ambiguous. V dropped 8 bases and J dropped 6 bases, with 13 bases sitting between them. The CDR3 contains 13 residues. CDR3 region: CASELQMAGELFF. The CDR3 nucleotides read TGTGCCAGCGAACTTCAGATGGCCGGGGAGCTGTTTTTT.

DNA of the CDR3: TGCGCCAGCAAGGGGGAGGATACGCAGTATTTT. It is translated as CASKGEDTQYF. This sequence joins TRBV5-1 and TRBJ2-3, with a possible D match to TRBD1 (6 bases). The CDR3 length is 11 residues. Deletions cut 6 bases from V and 6 bases from J, with 8 bases between. Germline lookup yields CDR1 SGHRS and CDR2 YFSETQ.

This clonotype was recorded at least ten times. This chain joins TRBV7-2 and TRBJ1-1; D ambiguous. Germline loops: CDR1 SGHTA, CDR2 FQGNSA. The CDR3 runs 13 residues. With 2 bases removed from V and 4 bases from J, the gap between germline ends came to 8 bases. This CDR3 is CASSLKSATEAFF. The CDR3 DNA reads TGTGCCAGCAGCTTAAAGTCGGCCACTGAAGCTTTCTTT.

The chain combines TRBV7-8 with TRBJ2-2, with 7 bases fitting TRBD1. The CDR3 loop spans 15 amino acids. After removal of 3 bases from V and 6 bases from J, the junction contained 7 bases not matched to a gene. Germline V gene sequence: CDR1 SGHVS, CDR2 FQNEAQ. CDR3 residues: CASSLVATGAGELFF. The CDR3 nucleotides are TGTGCCAGCAGCTTGGTCGCAACAGGGGCCGGGGAGCTGTTTTTT.

The count of this clonotype is one. CDR3 protein: CASSLSPGPRQYGYTF. CDR3 nucleotide sequence: TGTGCCAGCAGCTTGTCTCCGGGACCGCGTCAATATGGCTACACCTTC. This chain links TRBV7-6 with TRBJ1-2; D possibly corresponds to TRBD1 (5 bases). Trimming removed 3 bases at V and 5 bases at J, with 19 bases between. Germline assignment: CDR1 SGHVS and CDR2 FNYEAQ. The CDR3 covers 16 residues.

The chain couples TRBV12-3 or TRBV12-4 to TRBJ2-3; 8 positions match TRBD2. The CDR3 extends over 14 amino acids. Trimming cost V 8 bases and J 4 bases; bases outside gene matches: 8. The CDR3 DNA reads TGTGCCAGCTCCCGGGAGGGCCAAGCAGATACGCAGTATTTT. This translates into CASSREGQADTQYF.

This chain joins TRBV7-2 and TRBJ2-2; the match to TRBD2 covers 7 bases. Trimming took 5 bases from V and 2 from J; bases not matched to a gene: 11. The CDR3 length is 17 residues. Per the germline V gene, CDR1 is SGHTA and CDR2 is FQGNSA. The CDR3 sequence: CASSPKISSGNTGELFF. CDR3 bases: TGTGCCAGCAGCCCCAAGATATCTAGCGGTAACACCGGGGAGCTGTTTTTT. The variable domain in full, with the rest retrieved from reference TRBV7-2 and TRBJ2-2, is GAGVSQSPSNKVTEKGKDVELRCDPISGHTALYWYRQSLGQGLEFLIYFQGNSAPDKSGLPSDRFSAERTGGSVSTLTIQRTQQEDSAVYLCASSPKISSGNTGELFFGEGSRLTVL.

This clonotype has just a few counts. This chain joins TRBV14 and TRBJ2-1; D gene ambiguous. The germline V gene encodes CDR1 SGHDN and CDR2 FVKESK. There are 14 residues in the CDR3. V lost 4 bases and J 5 bases, leaving 12 bases between the germline ends. CDR3 sequence reads: CASSPWSGNNEQFF. The DNA of the CDR3 is TGTGCCAGCAGCCCCTGGAGTGGAAACAATGAGCAGTTCTTC.

In its sample, this clonotype was seen once. The CDR3, as DNA: TGTGCCAGCAGCGTTAGGGGGCTAGCGGGGTCGAACACCGGGGAGCTGTTTTTT. Amino acids: CASSVRGLAGSNTGELFF. V gene TRBV7-9 combines with J gene TRBJ2-2; 9 bases are shared with TRBD2. V was pared by 5 bases and J by 0 bases, with 10 bases of the junction left unmatched. There are 18 residues in the CDR3. CDR1 and CDR2 from the germline V gene are SEHNR and FQNEAQ (reference sequence).

The V gene is TRBV12-3 or TRBV12-4, the J gene TRBJ2-3; TRBD2 might be the D (6 bases). With 3 bases removed from V and 2 bases from J, the gap between germline ends came to 9 bases. The CDR3 is 14 residues long. CDR3 region: CASSFREFTDTQYF. In DNA, the CDR3 is TGTGCCAGCAGTTTTCGGGAGTTCACAGATACGCAGTATTTT.

This clonotype was counted ten times or more. V is TRBV7-2 and J is TRBJ2-1, with 9 bases aligning to TRBD1. CDR3 length: 15 residues. Trimming took 5 bases from V and 12 from J; bases not matched to a gene: 14. Looked up from germline, CDR1 is SGHTA and CDR2 is FQGNSA. Here the CDR3 DNA reads TGTGCCAGCAGCCCTCGGGACAGGGAAAAACAGCGGCAGTTCTTC. As protein: CASSPRDREKQRQFF.

The chain recombines TRBV15 with TRBJ2-7; 14 bases line up with TRBD2. CDR1 is LNHNV, CDR2 YYDKDF, per germline (reference sequence). The CDR3 sequence is 15 residues long. V was clipped by 11 bases and J by 3 bases; unmatched bases: 9. CDR3 in DNA: TGTGCCTCCGGGACTAGCGGGAGTAGGCGCTACGAGCAGTACTTC. This gives the protein CASGTSGSRRYEQYF. The entire variable domain, with the rest obtained from reference TRBV15 and TRBJ2-7, is as follows: DAMVIQNPRYQVTQFGKPVTLSCSQTLNHNVMYWYQQKSSQAPKLLFHYYDKDFNNEADTPDNFQSRRPNTSFCFLDIRSPGLGDTAMYLCASGTSGSRRYEQYFGPGTRLTVT.

This clonotype has more than one count but fewer than ten. The chain has TRBV7-6 and TRBJ2-2, with 13 bases matching TRBD2. Germline trimming cut 1 base from V and 8 bases from J; bases unmatched to any gene: 1. The germline V gene encodes CDR1 SGHVS and CDR2 FNYEAQ. The CDR3 covers 15 residues. CDR3 DNA: TGTGCCAGCAGCTTAGGACTAGCGGGAGGTGGGGAGCTGTTTTTT. It is translated as CASSLGLAGGGELFF.

This rearrangement joins TRBV7-9 to TRBJ1-2, with TRBD1 matching over 7 bases. This CDR3 is 14 amino acids long. Trimming at V came to 3 bases and at J to 5 bases, leaving 6 bases not matched to a gene. Per the germline V gene, CDR1 is SEHNR and CDR2 is FQNEAQ (reference sequence). CDR3 residues: CASSFQQGSYGYTF. Written as DNA, the CDR3 is TGTGCCAGCAGCTTTCAACAGGGGTCATATGGCTACACCTTC.

The chain uses TRBV7-2 and TRBJ2-4, with 11 bases that match TRBD1. The trim removed 6 bases at V and 6 bases at J, leaving 10 bases unmatched. CDR3 length: 16 amino acids. The germline V gene encodes CDR1 SGHTA and CDR2 FQGNSA. CDR3 loop: CASSTRGQGAVNIQYF. The CDR3, as DNA: TGTGCCAGCAGTACTCGTGGACAGGGGGCTGTAAACATTCAGTACTTC. The whole variable domain, filled in from reference TRBV7-2 and TRBJ2-4, reads GAGVSQSPSNKVTEKGKDVELRCDPISGHTALYWYRQSLGQGLEFLIYFQGNSAPDKSGLPSDRFSAERTGGSVSTLTIQRTQQEDSAVYLCASSTRGQGAVNIQYFGAGTRLSVL.